The 26 T cell receptor beta chains below come from one sample, sequenced in a study of shared clonotypes between healthy human individuals. Method: immunoSEQ multiplex PCR; TCRdb's copy keeps in-frame clones and lacks some. The sample holds hundreds of thousands of clones, 70% to 75% seen once. Sequencing was carried out using memory CD4+ T cells sorted from blood. The subset is: CD45RA-negative fraction. The source of these receptors is a man younger than 40 in good health.

This clone was counted a single time. The CDR3 nucleotides read TGTGCCAGCAGTATCGTTTCAGGGGTCATGAACACTGAAGCTTTCTTT. Protein product: CASSIVSGVMNTEAFF. The J gene is TRBJ1-1, the V gene TRBV27; D may be TRBD1 (6 bases). The germline CDR1 and CDR2 sequences are MNHEY and SMNVEV (reference sequence). This CDR3 has 16 residues. V lost 5 bases and J 0 bases, leaving 16 bases between the germline ends.

The J gene is TRBJ1-2, the V gene TRBV29-1; D is perhaps TRBD1 (5 bases). The CDR3 runs to 13 residues. The germline V and J ends were trimmed by 3 bases and 4 bases, with 12 bases remaining between them. The germline gives CDR1 SQVTM, CDR2 ANQGSEA. This CDR3 is CSVDGRDSYGYTF. The CDR3 bases are TGCAGCGTTGATGGCAGGGATAGCTATGGCTACACCTTC.

This clone was seen once. The rearrangement uses TRBV5-4 and TRBJ2-1, with 7 bases aligning to TRBD1. Germline V gene lookup returns CDR1 SGHNT and CDR2 YYREEE (reference sequence). The length of the CDR3 is 15 residues. With 3 bases clipped from V and 12 bases from J, the junction kept 15 bases outside the gene matches. The CDR3 nucleotides read TGTGCCAGCAGCTCGTTGGGGCAGGGGGAAAGTCGGCAGTTCTTC. It yields the protein CASSSLGQGESRQFF.

Of note for this clone: Additional DNA sequences in this sample encode the identical CDR3. CDR3 sequence reads: CASSERGAGGANVLTF. The DNA of the CDR3 is TGTGCCAGCAGTGAGCGGGGGGCAGGGGGGGCCAACGTCCTGACTTTC. This rearrangement joins TRBV6-1 to TRBJ2-6; 8 nucleotides agree with TRBD2. Unmatched junction bases numbered 5, after V lost 3 bases and J lost 4 bases. Germline V gene data show CDR1 as MNHNS and CDR2 as SASEGT. The CDR3 loop spans 16 amino acids.

The DNA for the CDR3 is TGTGCCAGCAGCAAGGGACTAGCGGGAGCAGAGACCCAGTACTTC. Translated: CASSKGLAGAETQYF. This chain connects TRBV5-5 to TRBJ2-5; 14 nucleotides line up with TRBD2. This CDR3 region has 15 residues. After removal of 4 bases from V and 4 bases from J, the junction contained 3 bases not matched to a gene. Looked up from germline, CDR1 is SGHKS and CDR2 is YYEKEE (reference sequence).

The chain carries TRBV19 and TRBJ2-3; 10 nucleotides align to TRBD2. Germline V gene lookup returns CDR1 LNHDA and CDR2 SQIVND (reference sequence). V shed 6 bases and J 4 bases; nucleotides not matched to a gene: 10. There are 16 residues in the CDR3. CDR3 amino acids: CASSLLAGATADTQYF. The CDR3 region has the DNA TGTGCCAGTAGCCTCCTAGCGGGAGCTACGGCAGATACGCAGTATTTT.

The V call is TRBV7-8, the J call TRBJ2-2; tentatively, D is TRBD2 (6 bases). The CDR3 runs to 16 residues. Per the germline V gene, CDR1 is SGHVS and CDR2 is FQNEAQ. Trimming took 5 bases from V and 6 from J, leaving 19 bases between them. The CDR3 region has the DNA TGTGCCAGCAGCCTACGACGGCGGGAATCTTCCGGGGAGCTGTTTTTT. It is translated as CASSLRRRESSGELFF.

This chain joins TRBV19 and TRBJ2-5, with TRBD2 identical over 15 bases. The germline gives CDR1 LNHDA, CDR2 SQIVND (reference sequence). The trim removed 3 bases at V and 3 bases at J, leaving 8 bases unmatched. The CDR3 covers 18 residues. CDR3 residues: CASSMWTSGRARKETQYF. CDR3 nucleotide sequence: TGTGCCAGTAGTATGTGGACTAGCGGGAGGGCCAGAAAAGAGACCCAGTACTTC.

J is TRBJ2-7 and V is TRBV2; D not certain. The germline V gene has CDR1 SNHLY and CDR2 FYNNEI. The CDR3 covers 13 residues. V lost 6 bases to trimming and J lost 2 bases, with 11 bases between them. This CDR3 reads CASRVGLPYEQYF. As DNA, the CDR3 is TGTGCCAGCAGGGTAGGGCTTCCCTACGAGCAGTACTTC.

This clone was observed a few times. The chain recombines TRBV5-1 with TRBJ2-4; D is perhaps TRBD2 (5 bases). Trimming took 0 bases from V and 5 from J, leaving 12 bases between them. CDR1 and CDR2 (germline): SGHRS, YFSETQ. The length of the CDR3 is 15 residues. The CDR3: CASSLAGEAENIQYF. In DNA form, the CDR3 reads TGCGCCAGCAGCTTGGCCGGGGAAGCAGAAAACATTCAGTACTTC. Variable domain in full (rest from reference TRBV5-1 and TRBJ2-4): KAGVTQTPRYLIKTRGQQVTLSCSPISGHRSVSWYQQTPGQGLQFLFEYFSETQRNKGNFPGRFSGRQFSNSRSEMNVSTLELGDSALYLCASSLAGEAENIQYFGAGTRLSVL.

The J gene is TRBJ1-1, the V gene TRBV7-3, with 10 bases that match TRBD1. Germline-derived CDR1 and CDR2 are SGHTA and FQGTGA. V was pared by 5 bases and J by 5 bases, with 8 bases of the junction left unmatched. This CDR3 has 15 residues. The CDR3 loop reads CASSASTGGRTEAFF. For the CDR3, the DNA is TGTGCCAGCAGCGCGTCGACAGGGGGCAGAACTGAAGCTTTCTTT.

The chain employs TRBV28 and TRBJ2-7; a possible D gene is TRBD1 (6 bases). Germline CDR1 MDHEN, CDR2 SYDVKM. This CDR3 region has 14 residues. V was pared by 3 bases and J by 3 bases, with 12 bases between. The chain's CDR3 is CASSFTQGDYEQYF. The CDR3 nucleotides read TGTGCCAGCAGTTTTACACAGGGCGACTACGAGCAGTACTTC.

The chain is built from TRBV2 and TRBJ2-1; weak D call: TRBD2 (5 bases). Germline V gives CDR1 SNHLY, CDR2 FYNNEI. With 1 base removed from V and 7 bases from J, the gap between germline ends came to 8 bases. The CDR3 spans 13 residues. Written as DNA, the CDR3 is TGTGCCAGCAGTGAAGGAGGGCGGAATGAGCAGTTCTTC. Amino acids: CASSEGGRNEQFF.

The chain couples TRBV18 to TRBJ2-5; D gene unclear. V was cut by 0 bases and J by 5 bases, with 10 bases left in between. Germline CDR1 reads KGHSH; CDR2 reads LQKENI. This CDR3 contains 14 residues. The CDR3 coding sequence is TGTGCCAGCTCACCACCAGGCAGGAGTGAGACCCAGTACTTC. It yields the protein CASSPPGRSETQYF. The full variable domain, its missing parts supplied by reference TRBV18 and TRBJ2-5, is NAGVMQNPRHLVRRRGQEARLRCSPMKGHSHVYWYRQLPEEGLKFMVYLQKENIIDESGMPKERFSAEFPKEGPSILRIQQVVRGDSAAYFCASSPPGRSETQYFGPGTRLLVL.

The chain links TRBV27 to TRBJ2-7, with D maybe TRBD1 (6 bases). Per germline, CDR1 MNHEY and CDR2 SMNVEV (reference sequence). V gave up 4 bases and J gave up 7 bases, with 17 bases separating them. CDR3 length: 14 residues. This chain's CDR3 is CASSSSGIRGEQYF. The CDR3 DNA reads as TGTGCCAGCAGTTCCTCCGGGATTAGGGGGGAGCAGTACTTC.

This sequence joins TRBV6-5 and TRBJ2-5; 11 bases align to TRBD1. Germline V gene sequence: CDR1 MNHEY, CDR2 SVGAGI. This CDR3 has 15 residues. V lost 5 bases and J lost 4; bases outside the gene matches: 6. This chain's CDR3 is CASSPGTGGPETQYF. CDR3 bases: TGTGCCAGCAGTCCCGGGACAGGGGGTCCAGAGACCCAGTACTTC.

This chain links TRBV28 with TRBJ1-5; D gene ambiguous. Trimming removed 6 bases at V and 3 bases at J, with 9 bases between. The CDR3 runs 13 residues. In germline, CDR1 is MDHEN, CDR2 SYDVKM. As DNA, the CDR3 is TGTGCCAGCAGCGATTACTCCAATCAGCCCCAGCATTTT. Residues: CASSDYSNQPQHF.

The chain combines TRBV20-1 with TRBJ2-7; D remains ambiguous. With 6 bases removed from V and 6 bases from J, the gap between germline ends came to 12 bases. In germline, CDR1 is DFQATT, CDR2 SNEGSKA (reference sequence). CDR3 size: 11 residues. The CDR3 bases are TGCAGTGCCAGTAAGGGTGGCGAGCAGTACTTC. It specifies CSASKGGEQYF.

The V gene is TRBV23-1, the J gene TRBJ2-7; D is possibly TRBD2 (5 bases). TRBV23-1 is an ORF, with its function uncertain. The V end was cut by 1 base, the J end by 3 bases, with 7 bases between. This CDR3 is 13 amino acids long. This chain's CDR3 is CASSQYEGYEQYF. The CDR3 DNA follows: TGCGCCAGCAGTCAATATGAGGGCTACGAGCAGTACTTC.

The rearrangement links TRBV7-2 to TRBJ2-3, with TRBD2 matching over 11 bases. Germline CDR1 reads SGHTA; CDR2 reads FQGNSA. After removal of 4 bases from V and 4 bases from J, the junction contained 7 bases not matched to a gene. This CDR3 has 16 amino acids. Here the CDR3 DNA reads TGTGCCAGCAGCTATCAGACTAGCGGGATCGCAGATACGCAGTATTTT. This sequence encodes CASSYQTSGIADTQYF.

The V gene is TRBV5-4, the J gene TRBJ2-5, with 8 nucleotides matching TRBD2. Germline V gives CDR1 SGHNT, CDR2 YYREEE (reference sequence). The ends lost 0 bases at V and 0 bases at J; junction bases unmatched: 10. This CDR3 is 18 amino acids long. In DNA form, the CDR3 reads TGTGCCAGCAGCTTGGTACTAGCGGAATCGTGGTACCAAGAGACCCAGTACTTC. Its translation: CASSLVLAESWYQETQYF.

This clone was observed a single time. The chain joins TRBV19 to TRBJ2-3; TRBD1 might be the D (6 bases). The CDR3 runs to 15 residues. The ends were cut back, 3 bases at V and 4 bases at J, with 14 bases in the middle. Germline CDR1 reads LNHDA; CDR2 reads SQIVND (reference sequence). CDR3 nucleotides: TGTGCCAGTAGTATCCCCACAGGGCGCGCAGATACGCAGTATTTT. Translated: CASSIPTGRADTQYF.

V is TRBV28 and J is TRBJ2-3; 16 nucleotides agree with TRBD2. Germline V gene data show CDR1 as MDHEN and CDR2 as SYDVKM. After removal of 6 bases from V and 6 bases from J, the junction contained 15 bases not matched to a gene. The CDR3 contains 19 residues. Written as DNA, the CDR3 is TGTGCCAGCAGCCAAAGAAATACGGGACTAGCGGGAGGGCCGGATACGCAGTATTTT. Protein: CASSQRNTGLAGGPDTQYF.

Written as DNA, the CDR3 is TGTGCCACGAGTGCGGGATCGGCAATGAATGAGCAGTTCTTC. This gives the protein CATSAGSAMNEQFF. V and J are TRBV28 and TRBJ2-1, with D perhaps TRBD2 (6 bases). The CDR3 is made up of 14 amino acids. CDR1 and CDR2 (germline): MDHEN, SYDVKM. V was clipped by 10 bases and J by 7 bases, with 20 bases between them.

The CDR3 reads CASSALAGVTNGELFF. The CDR3 DNA reads as TGTGCCAGCAGTGCTCTAGCGGGAGTTACAAACGGGGAGCTGTTTTTT. The V call is TRBV6-1, the J call TRBJ2-2; the match to TRBD2 covers 10 bases. This CDR3 region has 16 residues. Germline-derived CDR1 and CDR2 are MNHNS and SASEGT. V shed 4 bases and J 7 bases; nucleotides not matched to a gene: 9.

This clone appeared once. The V and J genes are TRBV7-2 and TRBJ1-4; D unclear. The germline V and J ends were trimmed by 4 bases and 8 bases, with 17 bases remaining between them. The CDR3 is made up of 15 amino acids. CDR1 is SGHTA and CDR2 is FQGNSA in the germline V gene. The CDR3 nucleotides are TGTGCCAGCAGCTCGGCCAGAGGGTGGGGAGAAAAACTGTTTTTT. Amino acid sequence: CASSSARGWGEKLFF.